This passage covers 27 T cell receptor beta chains from one sample sequenced in a study of regulatory T cells in long-lasting Graves disease. Documented time point: newly diagnosed GD, antithyroid drugs for less than 3 months. PBMC RNA was the source of the TCR library. Construction of the TCR beta libraries employed iRepertoire HTBI primers in conjunction with Arm-PCR of CDR3 regions. TCRdb processed the multiplex PCR reads anew with MiXCR; each CDR3 protein has one entry. The sample shows approximately 400,000 distinct CDR3 sequences, about a sixth of them seen only once. Sample: peripheral blood mononuclear cells (PBMCs), taken at new diagnosis, from a patient treated with antithyroid drugs. Receptor source: a female donor with Graves disease.

This clonotype was recorded many times. The V call is TRBV9, the J call TRBJ1-4, with a weak D call TRBD1 (6 bases). Germline V gene sequence: CDR1 SGDLS, CDR2 YYNGEE. The CDR3 consists of 15 residues. V was trimmed by 2 bases and J by 4 bases, leaving 12 bases between them. CDR3 bases: TGTGCCAGCAGCGTCTCCGGACAGATTAATGAAAAACTGTTTTTT. This sequence encodes CASSVSGQINEKLFF.

Note on this clonotype: With a much larger clone just one base away, this may be a read error. This sequence joins TRBV12-3 or TRBV12-4 and TRBJ1-3, with no clear D. The CDR3 is 18 amino acids. CDR3 bases: TGTGCCAGCAGTTTTTCGGTCGGGGTCCTCCGCCCTGGAAGCACCATATATTTT. Its translation: CASSFSVGVLRPGSTIYF.

There are many counts of this clonotype. The J gene is TRBJ1-2, the V gene TRBV7-9; D is ambiguous. This CDR3 contains 14 residues. Germline V CDR1 and CDR2: SEHNR, FQNEAQ (reference sequence). V was trimmed by 5 bases and J by 4 bases, leaving 14 bases between them. Here the CDR3 DNA reads TGTGCCAGCAGCCAGGACGGAGGGAGCTATGGCTACACCTTC. It translates to CASSQDGGSYGYTF.

In this sample, this clonotype turned up a few times. The chain employs TRBV29-1 and TRBJ2-5, with D uncertain. This CDR3 region has 13 residues. V was cut by 7 bases and J by 4 bases, with 16 bases left in between. Germline lookup yields CDR1 SQVTM and CDR2 ANQGSEA. CDR3 protein: CSGSLYVPETQYF. CDR3 DNA sequence: TGCAGCGGAAGTCTATATGTCCCAGAGACCCAGTACTTC.

This clonotype was detected many times. The chain carries TRBV7-2 and TRBJ2-7, with 12 bases matching TRBD2. The length of the CDR3 is 14 residues. The germline gives CDR1 SGHTA, CDR2 FQGNSA. The J segment lost 3 bases and the V segment lost 5 bases, leaving 2 bases of the junction unmatched. The CDR3 is CASSPGLAGYEQYF. The CDR3 coding sequence is TGTGCCAGCAGCCCGGGACTAGCGGGCTACGAGCAGTACTTC. Full variable domain (missing parts from reference TRBV7-2 and TRBJ2-7): GAGVSQSPSNKVTEKGKDVELRCDPISGHTALYWYRQSLGQGLEFLIYFQGNSAPDKSGLPSDRFSAERTGGSVSTLTIQRTQQEDSAVYLCASSPGLAGYEQYFGPGTRLTVT.

The chain carries TRBV6-1 and TRBJ1-1; D gene uncertain. The V and J ends lost 3 bases and 2 bases respectively, with 13 bases between them. This CDR3 is 15 amino acids long. Germline CDR1 reads MNHNS; CDR2 reads SASEGT. For the CDR3, the DNA is TGTGCCAGCAGTGATTTTCCCCAGGCAAACACTGAAGCTTTCTTT. It codes for CASSDFPQANTEAFF.

This clonotype was observed a few times. This chain connects TRBV4-1 to TRBJ2-1, with 7 bases identical to TRBD2. The J segment lost 8 bases and the V segment lost 0 bases, leaving 4 bases of the junction unmatched. CDR3 length equals 14 residues. Germline lookup yields CDR1 MGHRA and CDR2 YSYEKL. The CDR3 protein is CASSQDLLAHEQFF. For the CDR3, the DNA is TGCGCCAGCAGCCAAGATTTACTAGCGCATGAGCAGTTCTTC.

The sample holds many counts of this clonotype. This sequence joins TRBV10-1 and TRBJ2-2; unclear D gene. Germline CDR1 WNHNN, CDR2 SYGVQD (reference sequence). The V end was cut by 4 bases, the J end by 0 bases, with 9 bases between. The CDR3 runs to 15 residues. CDR3 region: CASSASQTNTGELFF. Written as DNA, the CDR3 is TGCGCCAGCAGTGCGAGTCAAACGAACACCGGGGAGCTGTTTTTT.

This clonotype was seen at least ten times. The rearrangement links TRBV15 to TRBJ1-5; D gene uncertain. From germline, CDR1 is LNHNV and CDR2 YYDKDF (reference sequence). CDR3 length: 15 residues. With 1 base removed from V and 6 bases from J, the gap between germline ends came to 13 bases. The CDR3 is CATSRGGQAGQPQHF. DNA for the CDR3: TGTGCCACCAGCAGAGGAGGGCAGGCGGGTCAGCCCCAGCATTTT.

This clonotype was picked up many times. The CDR3 region is CASSYLRLAGDLSSYNEQFF. The CDR3 region has the DNA TGTGCCAGCAGTTATTTACGACTAGCGGGGGATCTCAGCTCCTACAATGAGCAGTTCTTC. The chain combines TRBV6-2 or TRBV6-3 with TRBJ2-1; 12 nucleotides match TRBD2. V shed 3 bases, J shed 0 bases, and the junction held 12 bases outside the gene matches. The CDR3 has 20 residues. Germline assignment: CDR1 MNHEY and CDR2 SVGEGT.

The J gene is TRBJ1-5, the V gene TRBV27; 7 positions agree with TRBD1. CDR3 length equals 15 residues. Germline CDR1 and CDR2: MNHEY and SMNVEV (reference sequence). J lost 0 bases, V lost 6 bases, and 5 bases had no gene match. The CDR3, as DNA: TGTGCCAGCAGAGGGACAGCATATAGCAATCAGCCCCAGCATTTT. As protein: CASRGTAYSNQPQHF.

At least ten counts were recorded for this clonotype. The rearrangement links TRBV7-2 to TRBJ2-5; 9 bases are a match to TRBD2. The CDR3 runs 15 residues. V was clipped by 4 bases and J by 10 bases; unmatched bases: 13. CDR1 SGHTA and CDR2 FQGNSA come from the germline V gene. CDR3 in amino acids: CASSSRTSDLAGQYF. CDR3 nucleotide sequence: TGTGCCAGCAGCTCCCGGACTAGCGATTTGGCTGGCCAGTACTTC.

Concerning this clonotype itself: This could be a read error, since a much larger clone is one nucleotide away. The chain uses TRBV20-1 and TRBJ2-1; D unclear. Gene TRBJ2-7 matches the end of the DNA better, so the J call may be wrong. There are 13 residues in the CDR3. CDR1 is DFQATT, CDR2 SNEGSKA, per germline (reference sequence). The CDR3: CSARDLGSNEQYF. CDR3 nucleotide sequence: TGCAGTGCTAGAGATCTAGGTAGCAATGAGCAGTACTTC.

In its sample, this clonotype was seen many times. The rearrangement links TRBV6-2 or TRBV6-3 to TRBJ2-1, with D tentatively TRBD1 (5 bases). The CDR3 runs to 14 residues. V was shortened by 7 bases and J by 4 bases, with 14 bases between the two germline ends. Germline V CDR1 and CDR2: MNHEY, SVGEGT. CDR3 sequence (DNA): TGTGCCAGCAACTTAGACAGAGAATACAATGAGCAGTTCTTC. Translated, it gives CASNLDREYNEQFF.

This clonotype has ten or more counts. In DNA, the CDR3 is TGTGCCAGCAGCCCCAGGGTGAAGAACACTGAAGCTTTCTTT. Translated: CASSPRVKNTEAFF. The chain couples TRBV2 to TRBJ1-1, with D possibly matching TRBD1 (5 bases). Looked up from germline, CDR1 is SNHLY and CDR2 is FYNNEI. The V end lost 6 bases, the J end lost 1 base, and 12 bases lay between the germline ends. This CDR3 is 14 amino acids long.

This clonotype was recorded at least ten times. The chain carries TRBV7-9 and TRBJ1-4; D is uncertain. The germline V gene encodes CDR1 SEHNR and CDR2 FQNEAQ (reference sequence). This CDR3 region has 14 residues. Trimming left V 6 bases short and J 7 bases short, with 15 bases between. CDR3 bases: TGTGCCAGCAGAAGTACGGCAGGAAGTGAAAAACTGTTTTTT. Translating it yields CASRSTAGSEKLFF.

J is TRBJ1-5 and V is TRBV27; 8 bases agree with TRBD1. This CDR3 is built from 18 residues. Germline CDR1 reads MNHEY; CDR2 reads SMNVEV (reference sequence). Trimming cost V 5 bases and J 0 bases; bases outside gene matches: 12. The CDR3 loop is CASSPPWTGINSNQPQHF. CDR3 DNA: TGTGCCAGCAGTCCGCCTTGGACAGGGATTAATAGCAATCAGCCCCAGCATTTT.

This clonotype was detected ten times or more. V and J are TRBV2 and TRBJ2-1, with 10 bases identical to TRBD2. CDR3 length equals 14 residues. V was pared by 6 bases and J by 8 bases, with 7 bases of the junction left unmatched. Germline loops: CDR1 SNHLY, CDR2 FYNNEI. The CDR3: CASRRGTSADEQFF. The CDR3 coding sequence is TGTGCCAGCAGGAGAGGGACTAGCGCCGATGAGCAGTTCTTC.

This clonotype was counted only a few times. The rearrangement joins TRBV7-3 to TRBJ2-6, with 10 positions matching TRBD1. J gave up 2 bases and V 5 bases, and 3 bases lay outside the gene matches. Germline V gives CDR1 SGHTA, CDR2 FQGTGA. The CDR3 has 16 amino acids. DNA of the CDR3: TGTGCCAGCAGCCCGGGGACAGGGGCTGGGGCCAACGTCCTGACTTTC. Protein sequence: CASSPGTGAGANVLTF. Drawing the rest from reference TRBV7-3 and TRBJ2-6, the complete variable domain is GAGVSQTPSNKVTEKGKYVELRCDPISGHTALYWYRQSLGQGPEFLIYFQGTGAADDSGLPNDRFFAVRPEGSVSTLKIQRTERGDSAVYLCASSPGTGAGANVLTFGAGSRLTVL.

The chain employs TRBV19 and TRBJ1-5; D remains ambiguous. Per the germline V gene, CDR1 is LNHDA and CDR2 is SQIVND (reference sequence). CDR3 size: 13 residues. The V end lost 3 bases, the J end lost 9 bases, and 12 bases lay between the germline ends. As DNA, the CDR3 is TGTGCCAGTAGTATCGGGCGAGATGGGCCCCAGCATTTT. This encodes CASSIGRDGPQHF.

In this sample, this clonotype turned up many times. The rearrangement joins TRBV28 to TRBJ1-5, with TRBD1 as a possible D gene (5 bases). The V gene's germline CDR1 is MDHEN and CDR2 SYDVKM. This CDR3 region has 15 residues. The V end was cut by 11 bases, the J end by 5 bases, with 22 bases between. CDR3 sequence: CAGIGWTTCHQPQHF. The CDR3, as DNA: TGTGCCGGAATTGGGTGGACAACGTGCCATCAGCCCCAGCATTTT.

This clonotype was counted ten times or more. The rearrangement links TRBV6-5 to TRBJ2-7; D gene ambiguous. Trimming shortened V by 3 bases and J by 2 bases, and 14 bases separated the two germline ends. From germline, CDR1 is MNHEY and CDR2 SVGAGI. This CDR3 has 15 residues. In nucleotides, the CDR3 is TGTGCCAGCAGTTATGGGCACACGAACCCCTACGAGCAGTACTTC. Amino acids: CASSYGHTNPYEQYF.

This clonotype has only one observation. A much larger clone is a single base away; this may be a read error. This chain joins TRBV30 and TRBJ2-3; D call uncertain. With the DNA end fitting TRBJ2-5 better, the J assignment may be wrong. This CDR3 comprises 10 residues. Germline V gives CDR1 GTSNPN, CDR2 SVGIG (reference sequence). The CDR3 sequence is CACDGETQYF. The CDR3 bases are TGTGCCTGTGATGGCGAGACCCAGTACTTC.

Concerning this clonotype: A far larger clone is a single base away, which makes a read error likely. V is TRBV2 and J is TRBJ2-5; no definite D call. This CDR3 has 11 amino acids. Germline V gives CDR1 SNHLY, CDR2 FYNNEI. The ends were cut back, 6 bases at V and 11 bases at J, with 13 bases in the middle. The chain's CDR3 is CASRNMVEQYF. The CDR3 DNA reads TGTGCCAGCAGGAACATGGTTGAGCAGTACTTC.

This clonotype was seen a handful of times. The rearrangement uses TRBV6-2 or TRBV6-3 and TRBJ2-7, with 12 nucleotides matching TRBD2. This CDR3 has 16 amino acids. Germline trimming cut 5 bases from V and 5 bases from J; bases unmatched to any gene: 10. Germline V lookup: CDR1 MNHEY, CDR2 SVGEGT. CDR3 region: CASSERLAGGLHEQYF. CDR3 coding DNA: TGTGCCAGCAGTGAACGGCTAGCGGGAGGGCTCCACGAGCAGTACTTC.

The table lists this clonotype with a few counts. The chain recombines TRBV20-1 with TRBJ2-1; 11 positions match TRBD2. Looked up from germline, CDR1 is DFQATT and CDR2 is SNEGSKA (reference sequence). V dropped 1 base and J dropped 4; count of bases not matched to a gene: 6. This CDR3 is built from 16 residues. The CDR3 loop is CSARVRTSGFYNEQFF. The CDR3 DNA reads as TGCAGTGCTAGAGTACGGACTAGCGGGTTTTACAATGAGCAGTTCTTC.

This chain joins TRBV12-3 or TRBV12-4 and TRBJ1-2; no clear D. Trimming removed 8 bases at V and 1 base at J, with 11 bases between. The CDR3 is 13 residues long. The CDR3 nucleotides read TGTGCCAGCCGAAAGACATTTAACTATGGCTACACCTTC. Its protein product is CASRKTFNYGYTF.